These 13 T cell receptor beta chains originate from one sample sequenced in a study of control samples from healthy donors and cancer patients. Generated by immunoSEQ multiplex PCR, the TCRdb table keeps only in-frame clones and is missing some. The repertoire holds around 76,000 clones, with approximately 88% as singletons. Source material: PBMCs. Receptors were obtained from a woman aged 45 to 65 with colorectal cancer.

This sequence joins TRBV7-3 and TRBJ2-2; D not resolved. Germline-derived CDR1 and CDR2 are SGHTA and FQGTGA. This CDR3 has 14 amino acids. V was shortened by 4 bases and J by 5 bases, with 11 bases between the two germline ends. The CDR3 sequence is CASSSLPGTGELFF. CDR3 in DNA: TGTGCCAGCAGCTCCCTTCCGGGTACCGGGGAGCTGTTTTTT.

The rearrangement links TRBV5-1 to TRBJ1-1; D unclear. Trimming cost V 0 bases and J 2 bases, with 11 bases left between them. The V gene's germline CDR1 is SGHRS and CDR2 YFSETQ. The CDR3 runs to 15 residues. The CDR3 coding sequence is TGCGCCAGCAGCTTGGATGGGTTACCAAACACTGAAGCTTTCTTT. The encoded protein is CASSLDGLPNTEAFF.

The rearrangement links TRBV28 to TRBJ2-6, with no clear D. V was clipped by 7 bases and J by 0 bases, with 10 bases between them. There are 15 residues in the CDR3. CDR1 is MDHEN, CDR2 SYDVKM, per germline. In nucleotides, the CDR3 is TGTGCCAGCACCCCCCTCCTCTCTGGGGCCAACGTCCTGACTTTC. Translation: CASTPLLSGANVLTF.

The rearrangement uses TRBV3-1 (or the pseudogene TRBV3-2) and TRBJ1-2, with TRBD1 as a possible D gene (6 bases). Deletions cut 0 bases from V and 7 bases from J, with 18 bases between. CDR3 length equals 16 residues. Germline values: CDR1 LGHDT, CDR2 YNNKEL (reference sequence). CDR3: CASSQDGGILTGGYTF. The CDR3 DNA reads as TGTGCCAGCAGCCAAGATGGGGGCATCCTCACCGGTGGCTACACCTTC.

The chain links TRBV12-3 or TRBV12-4 to TRBJ1-6; D is uncertain. The germline V and J ends were trimmed by 3 bases and 6 bases, with 3 bases remaining between them. This CDR3 region has 12 residues. CDR3 protein: CASSFSNSPLHF. CDR3 in DNA: TGTGCCAGCAGTTTTAGTAATTCACCCCTCCACTTT.

This chain joins TRBV2 and TRBJ1-1; no clear D. Germline V gene sequence: CDR1 SNHLY, CDR2 FYNNEI. V lost 2 bases and J 1 base, leaving 5 bases between the germline ends. The CDR3 contains 13 residues. Here the CDR3 DNA reads TGTGCCAGCAGTGAATACGGGAACACTGAAGCTTTCTTT. Its translation: CASSEYGNTEAFF.

This clone appeared a single time. This sequence joins TRBV5-6 and TRBJ2-2, with D unresolved. This CDR3 region has 15 residues. Trimming stripped 0 bases from V and 0 bases from J, with 6 bases between. Germline V gives CDR1 SGHDT, CDR2 YYEEEE. CDR3 DNA: TGTGCCAGCAGCTTGGTAGGCGCGAACACCGGGGAGCTGTTTTTT. Translation: CASSLVGANTGELFF.

This clone was seen only once. V gene TRBV7-2 combines with J gene TRBJ2-1, with D maybe TRBD2 (6 bases). The V end was cut by 4 bases, the J end by 7 bases, with 17 bases between. The CDR3 is made up of 15 amino acids. Germline lookup yields CDR1 SGHTA and CDR2 FQGNSA. The CDR3 loop is CASSSQLATKNEQFF. CDR3 coding DNA: TGTGCCAGCAGCTCCCAACTAGCTACTAAGAATGAGCAGTTCTTC.

The gene calls are TRBV9 and TRBJ2-3; TRBD2 matches 10 bases. Germline V gene data show CDR1 as SGDLS and CDR2 as YYNGEE. Trimming at V came to 4 bases and at J to 0 bases, leaving 2 bases not matched to a gene. The CDR3 consists of 15 residues. This chain's CDR3 is CASSPAGGSTDTQYF. In nucleotides, the CDR3 is TGTGCCAGCAGCCCAGCGGGGGGGAGCACAGATACGCAGTATTTT.

The chain employs TRBV7-2 and TRBJ2-1; D is unresolved. There are 12 residues in the CDR3. V was trimmed by 2 bases and J by 6 bases, leaving 5 bases between them. Germline V gene sequence: CDR1 SGHTA, CDR2 FQGNSA. The CDR3 spells CASSLWGNEQFF. The CDR3 bases are TGTGCCAGCAGCTTATGGGGCAATGAGCAGTTCTTC.

In its sample, this clone was seen once. The chain combines TRBV30 with TRBJ2-4; the D gene is possibly TRBD2 (7 bases). CDR1 is GTSNPN and CDR2 is SVGIG in the germline V gene (reference sequence). This CDR3 spans 14 amino acids. Trimming pared 5 bases from V and 6 bases from J, leaving 17 bases between. The CDR3 region is CAWEGGGKRNIQYF. The CDR3 DNA is TGTGCCTGGGAAGGCGGGGGCAAGCGAAACATTCAGTACTTC.

The V call is TRBV6-5, the J call TRBJ2-3, with D unresolved. Trimming cost V 6 bases and J 4 bases, with 11 bases left between them. The CDR3 runs to 13 residues. CDR1 and CDR2 from the germline V gene are MNHEY and SVGAGI. The CDR3 region is CASRGEEPDTQYF. The CDR3 DNA follows: TGTGCCAGCAGAGGAGAGGAGCCAGATACGCAGTATTTT.

This chain connects TRBV9 to TRBJ1-6; D gene uncertain. CDR1 SGDLS and CDR2 YYNGEE come from the germline V gene. CDR3 length: 11 amino acids. V was shortened by 3 bases and J by 14 bases, with 9 bases between the two germline ends. The DNA of the CDR3 is TGTGCCAGCAGCGGGGCTAACACCCTCCACTTT. Amino acid sequence: CASSGANTLHF.